Listed below are T cell receptor beta chains from one sample, sequenced in a study of post-analysis software for immune sequencing data. A single record per CDR3 protein comes from TCRdb applying MiXCR to the PCR reads. The data hold about 540,000 distinct CDR3 sequences, with under 40% observed a single time. The sample consisted of blood. The receptors here all came from a girl between 2 and 17 years old with multiple sclerosis. CDR3s include the opening cysteine and the closing phenylalanine or tryptophan. Fields, in order: J gene, D gene, V gene, clone size, CDR3 DNA, CDR3 protein. D genes are given only for firm matches. A clone size is listed for some rows: how often the clone was seen (once, few, many), or a class if it is expanded.

>TRBJ1-1|TRBD1|TRBV10-3|few
TGTGCCATCAGCGGGGACAGGGGGCCGTCTGGGAACACTGAAGCTTTCTTT
CAISGDRGPSGNTEAFF
>TRBJ2-1|TRBD2|TRBV20-1|NA
TGCAGTGCTAGAAGACTAGCGGGGGGATACAGTGAGCAGTTCTTC
CSARRLAGGYSEQFF
>TRBJ2-7|NA|TRBV2|NA
TGTGCCAGCAGGGAATTCAGGACTTCCTACGAGCAGTACTTC
CASREFRTSYEQYF
>TRBJ2-3|TRBD2|TRBV6-6|few
TGTGCCACCGCGACTAGCGGGGGGGCTGGAGATACGCAGTATTTT
CATATSGGAGDTQYF
>TRBJ1-1|NA|TRBV7-9|NA
TGTGCCAGCAGCTTAGGTCTTGAAGCTTTCTTT
CASSLGLEAFF
>TRBJ2-6|TRBD1|TRBV12-3/TRBV12-4|few
TGTGCCAGCAGTTTACTCCAGACAGGGCTAAGCGGTACGGGACCTGGGGCCAACGTCCTGACTTTC
CASSLLQTGLSGTGPGANVLTF
>TRBJ2-5|NA|TRBV20-1|NA
TGCAGTGCTAGACAGCGACAGAACAAATGGGAGACCCAGTACTTC
CSARQRQNKWETQYF
>TRBJ2-3|TRBD2|TRBV20-1|NA
TGCAGTGCTATACCGTCTCTAGCGGGGGGTTTCACAGATACGCAGTATTTT
CSAIPSLAGGFTDTQYF
>TRBJ2-1|NA|TRBV6-2/TRBV6-3|NA
TGTGCCAGCAGTTACTCGAGGGTTCGCAATGAGCAGTTCTTC
CASSYSRVRNEQFF
>TRBJ1-1|TRBD1|TRBV5-1|few
TGCGCCAGCAGCTTGGGGACAGGTGCCATGAACACTGAAGCTTTCTTT
CASSLGTGAMNTEAFF
>TRBJ2-7|NA|TRBV7-3|few
TGTGCCAGCAGCCACAGGGTTAACGAGCAGTACTTC
CASSHRVNEQYF
>TRBJ1-2|TRBD1|TRBV24-1|NA
TGTGCCACCAGGACAGGGCTCCGTGACGGTGGCTACACCTTC
CATRTGLRDGGYTF
>TRBJ2-3|NA|TRBV20-1|few
TGCAGTGCTAGAGATTTTGAGGCCGACACAGATACGCAGTATTTT
CSARDFEADTDTQYF
>TRBJ2-3|NA|TRBV18|NA
TGTGCCAGCTCACCAATTCCTAGAACAGATACGCAGTATTTT
CASSPIPRTDTQYF
>TRBJ2-5|TRBD2|TRBV12-3/TRBV12-4|few
TGTGCCAGCCGAACTAGCGGGGAACCTCCAGAGACCCAGTACTTC
CASRTSGEPPETQYF
>TRBJ2-2|TRBD2|TRBV2|NA
TGTGCCAGCAGTCCCCTAGCGGTGTACACCGGGGAGCTGTTTTTT
CASSPLAVYTGELFF
>TRBJ2-1|NA|TRBV15|few
TGTGCCACCAGCAGAGATCCAGGCTCCTACAATGAGCAGTTCTTC
CATSRDPGSYNEQFF
>TRBJ1-6|NA|TRBV7-6|NA
TGTGCCAGCAGCTTAAACCCCGGGGGGGGTAACTCACCCCTCCACTTT
CASSLNPGGGNSPLHF
>TRBJ1-1|NA|TRBV25-1|NA
TGTGCCAGCAGTGTGCGGAACACTGAAGCTTTCTTT
CASSVRNTEAFF
>TRBJ2-1|TRBD2|TRBV7-8|NA
TGTGCCAGCAGCTCCGGGAGGGGGCAGTTCTTC
CASSSGRGQFF
>TRBJ2-1|NA|TRBV7-9|NA
TGTGCCAGCAGCTTAGCTGGGGCGCAGGAGCAGTTCTTC
CASSLAGAQEQFF
>TRBJ2-3|NA|TRBV6-5|NA
TGTGCCTGCTGGAGGGGGGGGGCGGGTACGCAGTATTTT
CACWRGGAGTQYF
>TRBJ2-1|NA|TRBV28|NA
TGTGCCGGCATCCGGGTCGGGGGCTACAATGAGCAGTTCTTC
CAGIRVGGYNEQFF
>TRBJ2-5|NA|TRBV5-1|many
TGCGCCAGCAGCTACCGACAAGAGACCCAGTACTTC
CASSYRQETQYF
>TRBJ2-7|TRBD1|TRBV6-1|NA
TGTGCCAGCAGTCCCCGGGCCGCGGGACAGGGGTATTACGAGCAGTACTTC
CASSPRAAGQGYYEQYF
>TRBJ2-3|TRBD2|TRBV20-1|NA
TGCAGTGCTTCCCAGGGGGGACTAGCCGGCACAGATACGCAGTATTTT
CSASQGGLAGTDTQYF
>TRBJ1-2|TRBD1|TRBV5-1|few
TGCGCCAGCAGCTTGGGCCCGGGACAGGGTGAAGGCTACACCTTC
CASSLGPGQGEGYTF
>TRBJ2-7|NA|TRBV11-2|once
TGTGCCAGCAGCTTAGTGGGTTGGGGGAGCTCCTACGAGCAGTACTTC
CASSLVGWGSSYEQYF
>TRBJ2-5|TRBD2|TRBV5-1|NA
TGCGCCAGCAGCTTGGGACTAGCGGGGCGGGTCGAAGAGCAGTACTTC
CASSLGLAGRVEEQYF
>TRBJ2-7|TRBD1|TRBV7-2|NA
TGTGCCAGCAGCTTAGCCGGACAGGGAGCGCCCTACGAGCAGTACTTC
CASSLAGQGAPYEQYF